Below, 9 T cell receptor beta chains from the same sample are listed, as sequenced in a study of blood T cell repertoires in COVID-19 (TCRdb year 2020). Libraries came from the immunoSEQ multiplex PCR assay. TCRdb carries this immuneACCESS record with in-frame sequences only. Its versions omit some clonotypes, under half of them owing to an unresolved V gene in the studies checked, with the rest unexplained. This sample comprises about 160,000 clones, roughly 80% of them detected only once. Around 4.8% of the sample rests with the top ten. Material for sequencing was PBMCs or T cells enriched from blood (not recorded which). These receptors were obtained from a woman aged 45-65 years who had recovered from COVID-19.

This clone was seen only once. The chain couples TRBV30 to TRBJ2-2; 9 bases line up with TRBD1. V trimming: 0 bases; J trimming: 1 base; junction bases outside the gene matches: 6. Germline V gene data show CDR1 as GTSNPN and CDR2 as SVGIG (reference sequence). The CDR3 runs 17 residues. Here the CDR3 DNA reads TGTGCCTGGAGTGTAGATAGGGGACAGGGGAACACCGGGGAGCTGTTTTTT. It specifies CAWSVDRGQGNTGELFF.

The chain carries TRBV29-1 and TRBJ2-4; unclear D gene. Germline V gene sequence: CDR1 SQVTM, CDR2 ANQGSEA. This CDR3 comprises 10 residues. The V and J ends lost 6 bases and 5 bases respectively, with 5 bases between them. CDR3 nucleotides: TGCAGCGTGAGAGAAAACATTCAGTACTTC. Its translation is CSVRENIQYF. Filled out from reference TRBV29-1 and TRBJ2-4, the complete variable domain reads SAVISQKPSRDICQRGTSLTIQCQVDSQVTMMFWYRQQPGQSLTLIATANQGSEATYESGFVIDKFPISRPNLTFSTLTVSNMSPEDSSIYLCSVRENIQYFGAGTRLSVL.

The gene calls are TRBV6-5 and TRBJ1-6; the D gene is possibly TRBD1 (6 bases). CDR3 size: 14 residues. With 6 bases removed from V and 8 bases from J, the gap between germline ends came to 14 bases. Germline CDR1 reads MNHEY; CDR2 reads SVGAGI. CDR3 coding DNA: TGTGCCAGCAGCTACGGACAGAGATATTCACCCCTCCACTTT. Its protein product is CASSYGQRYSPLHF.

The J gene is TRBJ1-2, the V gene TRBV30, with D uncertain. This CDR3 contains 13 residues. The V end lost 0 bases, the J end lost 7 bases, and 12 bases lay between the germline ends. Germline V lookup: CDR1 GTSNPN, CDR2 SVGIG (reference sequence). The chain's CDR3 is CAWSVVPTRGYTF. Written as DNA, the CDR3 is TGTGCCTGGAGTGTCGTGCCTACTCGTGGCTACACCTTC. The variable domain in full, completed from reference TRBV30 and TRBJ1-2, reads SQTIHQWPATLVQPVGSPLSLECTVEGTSNPNLYWYRQAAGRGLQLLFYSVGIGQISSEVPQNLSASRPQDRQFILSSKKLLLSDSGFYLCAWSVVPTRGYTFGSGTRLTVV.

The CDR3 sequence is CASRGGQENEKLFF. CDR3 DNA: TGTGCCAGTAGGGGGGGACAGGAAAATGAAAAACTGTTTTTT. The chain uses TRBV19 and TRBJ1-4; 8 bases are shared with TRBD1. V lost 6 bases and J lost 5; bases outside the gene matches: 5. This CDR3 has 14 amino acids. CDR1 is LNHDA, CDR2 SQIVND, per germline (reference sequence). The full variable domain, rest sourced from reference TRBV19 and TRBJ1-4, is DGGITQSPKYLFRKEGQNVTLSCEQNLNHDAMYWYRQDPGQGLRLIYYSQIVNDFQKGDIAEGYSVSREKKESFPLTVTSAQKNPTAFYLCASRGGQENEKLFFGSGTQLSVL.

The CDR3 DNA sequence: TGTGCCAGCAGTTTAATTACATATCCCCCAGATACGCAGTATTTT. This gives the protein CASSLITYPPDTQYF. This chain joins TRBV28 and TRBJ2-3, with D unclear. In germline, CDR1 is MDHEN, CDR2 SYDVKM. The V end lost 2 bases, the J end lost 4 bases, and 13 bases lay between the germline ends. This CDR3 is 15 amino acids long.

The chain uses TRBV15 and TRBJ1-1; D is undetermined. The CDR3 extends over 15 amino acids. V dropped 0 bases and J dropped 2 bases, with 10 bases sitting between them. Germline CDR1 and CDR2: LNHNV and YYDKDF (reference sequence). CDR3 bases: TGTGCCACCAGCAGAGAACGAGGGCTAAACACTGAAGCTTTCTTT. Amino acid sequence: CATSRERGLNTEAFF.

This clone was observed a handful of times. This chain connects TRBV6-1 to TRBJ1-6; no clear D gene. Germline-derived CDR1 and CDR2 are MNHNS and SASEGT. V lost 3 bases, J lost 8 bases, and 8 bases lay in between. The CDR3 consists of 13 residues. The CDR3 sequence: CASSDIPDSPLHF. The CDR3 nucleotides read TGTGCCAGCAGTGATATCCCGGATTCACCCCTCCACTTT.

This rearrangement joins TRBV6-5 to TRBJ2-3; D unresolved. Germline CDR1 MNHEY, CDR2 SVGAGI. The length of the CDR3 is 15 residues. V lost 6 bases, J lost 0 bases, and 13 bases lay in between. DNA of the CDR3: TGTGCCAGCAGGCTACAGACCTCTAGCACAGATACGCAGTATTTT. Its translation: CASRLQTSSTDTQYF.